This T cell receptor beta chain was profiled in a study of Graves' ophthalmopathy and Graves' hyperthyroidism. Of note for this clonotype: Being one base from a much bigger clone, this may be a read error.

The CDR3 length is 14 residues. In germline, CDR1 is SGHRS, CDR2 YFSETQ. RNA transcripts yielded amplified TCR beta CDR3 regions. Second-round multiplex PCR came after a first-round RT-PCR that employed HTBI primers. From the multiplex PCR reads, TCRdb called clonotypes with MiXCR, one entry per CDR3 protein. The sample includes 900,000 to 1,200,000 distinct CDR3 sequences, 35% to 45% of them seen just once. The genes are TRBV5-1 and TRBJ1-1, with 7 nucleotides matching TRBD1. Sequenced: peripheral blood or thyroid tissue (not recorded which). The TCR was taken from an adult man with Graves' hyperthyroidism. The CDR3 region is CASSRESGGPEALF. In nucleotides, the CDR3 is TGCGCCAGCAGCAGGGAGTCAGGGGGTCCTGAAGCTCTCTTT.